This entry features one T cell receptor (beta chain) sequence. Recruitment covered about two dozen US areas and drew participants whose ages spanned about 18 to 95 years. Recovered status applied to Cohort 3 donors who had two consecutive negative PCRs. It also applied to those with clearance or with symptom resolution. The CDR3 loop spans 14 amino acids. The V and J ends lost 4 bases and 3 bases respectively, with 13 bases between them. CDR1 and CDR2 (germline): SGHRS, YFSETQ. This entry comes from a study of blood T cell repertoires in COVID-19. The wider study: Whether acute or convalescent, the COVID-19 samples came from the United States, Italy and Spain.

How the authors handled the data: Reference gene primers were amplified, and this amplification served to estimate nucleated cell counts. Sequenced by immunoSEQ multiplex PCR; TCRdb stores in-frame clones only, minus some. V and J calls and clone size follow that table, whereas D and trimming were derived from the DNA. The sample holds over 150,000 clones, about four fifths seen once. The chain couples TRBV5-1 to TRBJ1-1; D possibly corresponds to TRBD1 (5 bases). The TCR sequence derives from a man between 35 and 55 years old who had recovered from COVID-19. Material for sequencing was PBMCs or T cells enriched from blood (not recorded which). CDR3 amino acids: CASSAGFEDTEAFF. The CDR3, as DNA: TGCGCCAGCAGCGCAGGGTTTGAGGACACTGAAGCTTTCTTT.